Shown below are 28 T cell receptor beta chains from a single sample sequenced in a study of beta chain features in type 1 diabetes. Of the isolated RNA, all was reverse transcribed, and so the sequenced material was expressed TCRB transcripts. TCRdb's table, derived via immunoSEQ multiplex PCR, lists solely in-frame clones and lacks some. The table has around 240,000 clones, about 63% seen once; the top ten hold 0.053%. The sequenced material came from naive CD4+ T cells from blood. The receptor set was obtained from a man in his thirties or forties in good health.

The rearrangement joins TRBV29-1 to TRBJ1-5, with D hard to call. The CDR3 spans 13 residues. Per germline, CDR1 SQVTM and CDR2 ANQGSEA. Trimming cost V 5 bases and J 1 base, with 9 bases left between them. The CDR3 nucleotides read TGCAGCGTTAGAGTGGGAAGCAATCAGCCCCAGCATTTT. Protein product: CSVRVGSNQPQHF.

The V gene is TRBV30, the J gene TRBJ2-7, with D uncertain. With 4 bases removed from V and 7 bases from J, the gap between germline ends came to 14 bases. CDR3 length equals 12 residues. CDR1 is GTSNPN, CDR2 SVGIG, per germline (reference sequence). The CDR3 nucleotides are TGTGCCTGGAAGAAACCTGGCCGGGAGCAGTACTTC. It specifies CAWKKPGREQYF.

The chain recombines TRBV15 with TRBJ1-2; D ambiguous. Deletions cut 0 bases from V and 6 bases from J, with 11 bases between. Germline assignment: CDR1 LNHNV and CDR2 YYDKDF (reference sequence). The CDR3 spans 14 residues. In DNA, the CDR3 is TGTGCCACCAGCAGAGATCCGACCTCGAATGGCTACACCTTC. Protein: CATSRDPTSNGYTF.

The genes are TRBV10-3 and TRBJ2-1; 12 nucleotides agree with TRBD2. The V gene end was trimmed by 10 bases and the J gene end by 7 bases; junction bases not matched to a gene: 8. Germline lookup yields CDR1 ENHRY and CDR2 SYGVKD. The CDR3 has 14 amino acids. The CDR3 DNA sequence: TGTGCCAGCGGACTAGCGGGGCCTGAAAATGAGCAGTTCTTC. It specifies CASGLAGPENEQFF.

The V call is TRBV4-2, the J call TRBJ2-1; D remains ambiguous. The V gene's germline CDR1 is LGHNA and CDR2 YNFKEQ. This CDR3 has 15 residues. The germline V and J ends were trimmed by 0 bases and 2 bases, with 8 bases remaining between them. Written as DNA, the CDR3 is TGTGCCAGCAGCCAAGAGTGGGGTACCTACAATGAGCAGTTCTTC. Amino acid sequence: CASSQEWGTYNEQFF.

The chain couples TRBV18 to TRBJ2-7; no clear D gene. The V gene lost 6 bases and the J gene lost 5 bases, with 11 bases spanning the gap. This CDR3 region has 12 residues. From germline, CDR1 is KGHSH and CDR2 LQKENI. The CDR3 loop is CASSRYVNEQYF. DNA of the CDR3: TGTGCCAGCTCTCGTTACGTCAACGAGCAGTACTTC.

The chain couples TRBV7-2 to TRBJ2-1; D assignment may be TRBD1 or TRBD2 (6 bases each). V shed 1 base and J shed 8 bases, with 15 bases lying between them. The length of the CDR3 is 15 residues. CDR1 and CDR2 (germline): SGHTA, FQGNSA. DNA for the CDR3: TGTGCCAGCAGCTTAGTCGGCAGGGGCGGGGATGAGCAGTTCTTC. Translating it yields CASSLVGRGGDEQFF. Full variable domain (rest looked up from reference TRBV7-2 and TRBJ2-1): GAGVSQSPSNKVTEKGKDVELRCDPISGHTALYWYRQSLGQGLEFLIYFQGNSAPDKSGLPSDRFSAERTGGSVSTLTIQRTQQEDSAVYLCASSLVGRGGDEQFFGPGTRLTVL.

The V and J genes are TRBV7-9 and TRBJ2-3; 10 bases agree with TRBD1. CDR1 SEHNR and CDR2 FQNEAQ come from the germline V gene (reference sequence). V gave up 0 bases and J gave up 3 bases; unmatched junction bases: 3. The CDR3 length is 16 residues. CDR3 sequence: CASSLAGQGKTDTQYF. The CDR3 DNA reads TGTGCCAGCAGCTTAGCGGGACAGGGGAAAACAGATACGCAGTATTTT. Together with reference TRBV7-9 and TRBJ2-3, the CDR3 gives the full variable domain: DTGVSQNPRHKITKRGQNVTFRCDPISEHNRLYWYRQTLGQGPEFLTYFQNEAQLEKSRLLSDRFSAERPKGSFSTLEIQRTEQGDSAMYLCASSLAGQGKTDTQYFGPGTRLTVL.

The rearrangement joins TRBV7-9 to TRBJ2-7; D possibly corresponds to TRBD1 (6 bases). CDR1 is SEHNR, CDR2 FQNEAQ, per germline (reference sequence). This CDR3 region has 16 residues. The germline V and J ends were trimmed by 3 bases and 0 bases, with 15 bases remaining between them. The CDR3 bases are TGTGCCAGCAGCTTGGGGCGAGGACAGAGCTCCTACGAGCAGTACTTC. This sequence encodes CASSLGRGQSSYEQYF. Combining the CDR3 with reference TRBV7-9 and TRBJ2-7 gives the whole variable domain DTGVSQNPRHKITKRGQNVTFRCDPISEHNRLYWYRQTLGQGPEFLTYFQNEAQLEKSRLLSDRFSAERPKGSFSTLEIQRTEQGDSAMYLCASSLGRGQSSYEQYFGPGTRLTVT.

This clone appeared a few times. The chain couples TRBV21-1 to TRBJ2-5; the table names TRBD2, a call not compared with the DNA. TRBV21-1 is a pseudogene segment. This CDR3 contains 16 residues. The CDR3 spells CASSKVQREEQETQYF. The CDR3 bases are TGTGCCAGCAGCAAAGTCCAGCGGGAAGAACAAGAGACCCAGTACTTC.

The gene calls are TRBV7-9 and TRBJ2-7; the D is unclear. The V end lost 3 bases, the J end lost 2 bases, and 5 bases lay between the germline ends. Germline CDR1 reads SEHNR; CDR2 reads FQNEAQ (reference sequence). This CDR3 has 12 residues. In nucleotides, the CDR3 is TGTGCCAGCAGCTTCCTGGCCTACGAGCAGTACTTC. Translating it yields CASSFLAYEQYF.

This clone appeared once. This chain links TRBV21-1 with TRBJ2-7. TRBV21-1 represents a pseudogene. The CDR3 loop spans 16 amino acids. In DNA form, the CDR3 reads TGTGCCAGCAGCAAAGAGGGCAGAATTACGCCTTACGAGCAGTACTTC. Amino acids: CASSKEGRITPYEQYF.

The rearrangement uses TRBV28 and TRBJ2-2; the D gene is possibly TRBD2 (5 bases). Germline V CDR1 and CDR2: MDHEN, SYDVKM. The CDR3 runs to 12 residues. V was clipped by 7 bases and J by 3 bases, with 6 bases between them. CDR3 DNA sequence: TGTGCCAGCAAGAGGGACACCGGGGAGCTGTTTTTT. This sequence encodes CASKRDTGELFF.

This chain uses TRBV29-1 with TRBJ1-4, with D perhaps matching TRBD1 (6 bases). The CDR3 contains 13 residues. Trimming shortened V by 5 bases and J by 4 bases, and 11 bases separated the two germline ends. Germline-derived CDR1 and CDR2 are SQVTM and ANQGSEA. The CDR3 region has the DNA TGCAGCGTTCGAAAGGGGGGTAATGAAAAACTGTTTTTT. This translates into CSVRKGGNEKLFF.

This clone was seen more than once but under ten times. The gene calls are TRBV9 and TRBJ1-2; 7 bases are shared with TRBD1. Germline assignment: CDR1 SGDLS and CDR2 YYNGEE. CDR3 length equals 14 residues. V was pared by 3 bases and J by 4 bases, with 6 bases of the junction left unmatched. In DNA form, the CDR3 reads TGTGCCAGCAGCGGGGACAGCGCGGGCTATGGCTACACCTTC. Translating gives CASSGDSAGYGYTF.

As for this clone: The sample holds other DNA sequences that translate to the same CDR3. The chain recombines TRBV30 with TRBJ2-3; 10 bases align to TRBD2. Germline V CDR1 and CDR2: GTSNPN, SVGIG (reference sequence). The CDR3 runs 14 residues. The junction had 1 base not matched to a gene; V was cut back by 3 bases and J by 1 base. CDR3 amino acids: CAWSLAGGTDTQYF. CDR3 in DNA: TGTGCCTGGAGCCTAGCGGGGGGCACAGATACGCAGTATTTT.

The chain joins TRBV9 to TRBJ2-1; D perhaps matches TRBD2 (5 bases). CDR1 and CDR2 (germline): SGDLS, YYNGEE. V was pared by 3 bases and J by 8 bases, with 18 bases between. The CDR3 is 15 residues long. DNA of the CDR3: TGTGCCAGCAGCGCCGGACTGCCCGGGTTAGATGAGCAGTTCTTC. It is translated as CASSAGLPGLDEQFF.

The gene calls are TRBV4-2 and TRBJ2-1; D is uncertain. Germline V CDR1 and CDR2: LGHNA, YNFKEQ. The CDR3 is 13 amino acids. The ends were cut back, 2 bases at V and 7 bases at J, with 9 bases in the middle. The CDR3 reads CASSQRSGNEQFF. The CDR3 DNA is TGTGCCAGCAGCCAAAGGTCAGGTAATGAGCAGTTCTTC.

V gene TRBV25-1 combines with J gene TRBJ1-2; the D is unclear. The CDR3 is made up of 12 amino acids. Trimming stripped 6 bases from V and 8 bases from J, with 13 bases between. The germline CDR1 and CDR2 sequences are MGHDK and SYGVNS. The CDR3 region is CASSDTREGYTF. The CDR3 DNA follows: TGTGCCAGCAGCGACACAAGAGAGGGCTACACCTTC.

This clone was recorded a few times. The chain links TRBV29-1 to TRBJ2-5; weak D call: TRBD1 (6 bases). The length of the CDR3 is 12 residues. Trimming took off 5 bases at V and 5 bases at J, with 12 bases between the two ends. Germline V gene sequence: CDR1 SQVTM, CDR2 ANQGSEA. The CDR3 here is CSVNRVGETQYF. CDR3 nucleotides: TGCAGCGTTAACAGGGTTGGGGAGACCCAGTACTTC.

The rearrangement joins TRBV15 to TRBJ1-6, with 7 bases that match TRBD1. V was pared by 3 bases and J by 10 bases, with 6 bases of the junction left unmatched. The germline gives CDR1 LNHNV, CDR2 YYDKDF (reference sequence). CDR3 length equals 14 residues. The CDR3 DNA is TGTGCCACCAGCAGCGACAGGGAAAGGTCACCCCTCCACTTT. Translated: CATSSDRERSPLHF.

This chain links TRBV5-4 with TRBJ2-7; D is ambiguous. V dropped 5 bases and J dropped 4 bases, with 13 bases sitting between them. This CDR3 contains 13 residues. CDR1 and CDR2 (germline): SGHNT, YYREEE (reference sequence). As DNA, the CDR3 is TGTGCCAGCAGTTCACCAGAGACTTACGAGCAGTACTTC. Translated, it gives CASSSPETYEQYF.

The rearrangement links TRBV11-2 to TRBJ2-3; D might be TRBD2 (6 bases). There are 17 residues in the CDR3. Between the trimmed V and J ends, which lost 2 bases and 4 bases, there was a span of 19 bases. Germline CDR1 SGHAT, CDR2 FQNNGV. The CDR3 bases are TGTGCCAGCAGCTTACTCGTCCGCGGGGCGGGCGCAGATACGCAGTATTTT. Translating gives CASSLLVRGAGADTQYF.

V is TRBV29-1 and J is TRBJ2-5; D is perhaps TRBD1 or TRBD2 (5 bases each). With 5 bases removed from V and 4 bases from J, the gap between germline ends came to 20 bases. CDR1 is SQVTM, CDR2 ANQGSEA, per germline. There are 15 residues in the CDR3. CDR3 coding DNA: TGCAGCGTTCCGACCCGGGACGGAGGTCTAGAGACCCAGTACTTC. Translation gives CSVPTRDGGLETQYF. The variable domain in full, completed from reference TRBV29-1 and TRBJ2-5, reads SAVISQKPSRDICQRGTSLTIQCQVDSQVTMMFWYRQQPGQSLTLIATANQGSEATYESGFVIDKFPISRPNLTFSTLTVSNMSPEDSSIYLCSVPTRDGGLETQYFGPGTRLLVL.

The DNA of the CDR3 is TGTGCCAGCAGCTCAACTAGCGGGAGGCCGCGCGATACGCAGTATTTT. Its protein is CASSSTSGRPRDTQYF. The V gene is TRBV13, the J gene TRBJ2-3; TRBD2 matches 12 bases. The CDR3 runs 16 residues. Germline V lookup: CDR1 PRHDT, CDR2 FYEKMQ (reference sequence). Trimming removed 4 bases from V and 6 bases from J; junction bases left unmatched: 8.

The chain combines TRBV30 with TRBJ1-6, with 9 bases matching TRBD1. V trimming: 3 bases; J trimming: 13 bases; junction bases outside the gene matches: 10. This CDR3 is built from 14 residues. Germline V lookup: CDR1 GTSNPN, CDR2 SVGIG (reference sequence). The CDR3 DNA sequence: TGTGCCTGGAGGGAGGACAGGGGACTTAGTCCCCTCCACTTT. Translating gives CAWREDRGLSPLHF.

V and J are TRBV19 and TRBJ2-5; 9 bases match TRBD1. The CDR3 is 15 residues long. Germline lookup yields CDR1 LNHDA and CDR2 SQIVND (reference sequence). V gave up 11 bases and J gave up 2 bases; unmatched junction bases: 12. In nucleotides, the CDR3 is TGTGCCTCAACCCAAGGGGACAGGGATCAAGAGACCCAGTACTTC. Its protein is CASTQGDRDQETQYF.

The chain uses TRBV5-1 and TRBJ2-1; 14 bases are shared with TRBD2. Germline CDR1 is SGHRS and CDR2 is YFSETQ. With 3 bases clipped from V and 15 bases from J, the junction kept 5 bases outside the gene matches. The CDR3 consists of 13 residues. The CDR3, as DNA: TGCGCCAGCAGCTCCCCTGGACTAGCGGGAGGGTTCTTC. The encoded protein is CASSSPGLAGGFF. The full variable domain, in which reference TRBV5-1 and TRBJ2-1 provide the parts outside the CDR3, is KAGVTQTPRYLIKTRGQQVTLSCSPISGHRSVSWYQQTPGQGLQFLFEYFSETQRNKGNFPGRFSGRQFSNSRSEMNVSTLELGDSALYLCASSSPGLAGGFFGPGTRLTVL.